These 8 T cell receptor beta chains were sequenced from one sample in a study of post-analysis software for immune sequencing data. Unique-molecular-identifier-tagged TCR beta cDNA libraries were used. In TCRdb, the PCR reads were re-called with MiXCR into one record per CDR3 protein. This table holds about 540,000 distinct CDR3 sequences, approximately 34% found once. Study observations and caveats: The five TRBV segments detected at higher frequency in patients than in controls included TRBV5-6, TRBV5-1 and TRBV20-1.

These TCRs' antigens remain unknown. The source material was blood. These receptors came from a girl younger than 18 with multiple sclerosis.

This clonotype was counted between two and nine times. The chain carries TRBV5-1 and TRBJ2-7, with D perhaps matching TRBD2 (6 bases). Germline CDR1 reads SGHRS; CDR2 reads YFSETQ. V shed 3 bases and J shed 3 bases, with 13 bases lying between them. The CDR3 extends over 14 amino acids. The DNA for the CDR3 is TGCGCCAGCAGCTCTGGGGACTTGTACTACGAGCAGTACTTC. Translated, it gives CASSSGDLYYEQYF.

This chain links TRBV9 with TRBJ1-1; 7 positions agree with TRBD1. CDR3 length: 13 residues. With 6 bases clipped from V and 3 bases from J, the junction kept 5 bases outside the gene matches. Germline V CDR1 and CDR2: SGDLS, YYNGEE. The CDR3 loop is CASTSTGDTEAFF. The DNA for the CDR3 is TGTGCCAGCACCTCTACAGGGGACACTGAAGCTTTCTTT.

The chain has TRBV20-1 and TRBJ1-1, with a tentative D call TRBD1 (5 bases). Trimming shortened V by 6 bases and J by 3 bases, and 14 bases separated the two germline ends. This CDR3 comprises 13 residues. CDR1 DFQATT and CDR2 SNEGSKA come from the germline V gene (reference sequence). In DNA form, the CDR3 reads TGCAGTGCCCGGCGGGGCCCAGACACTGAAGCTTTCTTT. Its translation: CSARRGPDTEAFF.

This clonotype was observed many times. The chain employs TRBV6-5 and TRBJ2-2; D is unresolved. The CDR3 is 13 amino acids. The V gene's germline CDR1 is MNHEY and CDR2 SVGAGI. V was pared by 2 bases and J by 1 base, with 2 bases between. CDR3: CASSYQNTGELFF. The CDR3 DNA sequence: TGTGCCAGCAGTTACCAGAACACCGGGGAGCTGTTTTTT.

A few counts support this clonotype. The chain's CDR3 is CASSLVEYQETQYF. CDR3 bases: TGTGCCAGCAGCTTAGTTGAATACCAAGAGACCCAGTACTTC. The genes are TRBV7-6 and TRBJ2-5; D not resolved. This CDR3 has 14 amino acids. CDR1 is SGHVS, CDR2 FNYEAQ, per germline. Between the trimmed V and J ends, which lost 1 base and 0 bases, there was a span of 6 bases.

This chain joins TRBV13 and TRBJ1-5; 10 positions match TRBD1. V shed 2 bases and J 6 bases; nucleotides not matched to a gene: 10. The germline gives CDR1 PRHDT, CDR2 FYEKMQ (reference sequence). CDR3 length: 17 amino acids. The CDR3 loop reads CASSLSPGQGVGQPQHF. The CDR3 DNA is TGTGCCAGCAGCTTATCCCCCGGACAGGGGGTGGGTCAGCCCCAGCATTTT.

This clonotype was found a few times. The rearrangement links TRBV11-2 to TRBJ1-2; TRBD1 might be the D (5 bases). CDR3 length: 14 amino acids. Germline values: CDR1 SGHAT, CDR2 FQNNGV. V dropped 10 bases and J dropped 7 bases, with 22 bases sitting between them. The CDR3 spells CAIREGRVPGGYTF. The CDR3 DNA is TGTGCCATTCGGGAGGGCAGGGTCCCTGGTGGCTACACCTTC.

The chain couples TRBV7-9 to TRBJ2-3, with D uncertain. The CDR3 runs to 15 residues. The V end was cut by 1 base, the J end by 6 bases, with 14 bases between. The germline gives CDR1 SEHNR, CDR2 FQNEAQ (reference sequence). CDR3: CASSLGSLSADTQYF. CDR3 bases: TGTGCCAGCAGCTTAGGGTCTCTCTCGGCCGATACGCAGTATTTT.